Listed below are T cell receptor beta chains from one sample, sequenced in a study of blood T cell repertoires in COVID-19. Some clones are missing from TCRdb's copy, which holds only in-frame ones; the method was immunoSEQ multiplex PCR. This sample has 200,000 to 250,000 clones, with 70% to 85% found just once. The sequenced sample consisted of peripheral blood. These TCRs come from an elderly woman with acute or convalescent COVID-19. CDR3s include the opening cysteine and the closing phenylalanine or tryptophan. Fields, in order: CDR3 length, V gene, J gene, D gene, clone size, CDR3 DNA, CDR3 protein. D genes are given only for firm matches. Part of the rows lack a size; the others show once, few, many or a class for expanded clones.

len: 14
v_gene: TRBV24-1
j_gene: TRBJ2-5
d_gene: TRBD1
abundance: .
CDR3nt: TGTGCCACCGGGGGGACAGGAGGGAGGGAGACCCAGTACTTC
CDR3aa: CATGGTGGRETQYF

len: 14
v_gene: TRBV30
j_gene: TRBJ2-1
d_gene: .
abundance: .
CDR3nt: TGTGCCTGGAGTGCTGGGGTTGCGGGAAGTGAGCAGTTCTTC
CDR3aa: CAWSAGVAGSEQFF

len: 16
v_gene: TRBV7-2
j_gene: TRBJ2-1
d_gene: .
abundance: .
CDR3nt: TGTGCCAGCAGCTTAGCGGGGGCCACCTTCTACAATGAGCAGTTCTTC
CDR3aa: CASSLAGATFYNEQFF

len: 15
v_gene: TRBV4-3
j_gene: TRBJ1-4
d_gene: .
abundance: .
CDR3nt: TGCGCCAGCAGCCAAGATGCCCAGGGGTATGAAAAACTGTTTTTT
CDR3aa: CASSQDAQGYEKLFF

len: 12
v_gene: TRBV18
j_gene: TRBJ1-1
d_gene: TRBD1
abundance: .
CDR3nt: TGTGCCAGCTCGCGCGACAGGGTTGAAGCTTTCTTT
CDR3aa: CASSRDRVEAFF

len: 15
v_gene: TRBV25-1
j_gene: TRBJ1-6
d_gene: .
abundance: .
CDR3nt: TGTGCCAGCAGTGGACACGATGGGTATAATTCACCCCTCCACTTT
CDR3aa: CASSGHDGYNSPLHF

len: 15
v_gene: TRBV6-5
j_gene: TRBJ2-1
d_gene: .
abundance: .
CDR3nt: TGTGCCAGCAGTCGGGACACGGGAAACAGAAATGAGCAGTTCTTC
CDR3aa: CASSRDTGNRNEQFF

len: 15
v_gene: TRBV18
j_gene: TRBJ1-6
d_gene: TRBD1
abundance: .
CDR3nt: TGTGCCAGCTCACCAAAAACAGGGGGGGATTCACCCCTCCACTTT
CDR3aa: CASSPKTGGDSPLHF

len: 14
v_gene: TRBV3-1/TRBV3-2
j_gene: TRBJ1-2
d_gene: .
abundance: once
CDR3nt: TGTGCCAGCAGCGACTTAGGGGGGGGCTATGGCTACACCTTC
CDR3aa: CASSDLGGGYGYTF

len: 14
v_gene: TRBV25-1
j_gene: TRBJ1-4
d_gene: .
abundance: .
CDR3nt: TGTGCCAGCAGTGCGTCCACGGGGGGTGAAAAACTGTTTTTT
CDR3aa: CASSASTGGEKLFF

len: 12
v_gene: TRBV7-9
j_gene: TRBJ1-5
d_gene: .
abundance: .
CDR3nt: TGTGCCAGCAGCTTAGACCAGCAGCCCCAGCATTTT
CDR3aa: CASSLDQQPQHF

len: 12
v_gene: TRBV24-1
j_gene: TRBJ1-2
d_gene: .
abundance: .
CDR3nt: TGTGCCACCAGTGATCCAGGGTATGGCTACACCTTC
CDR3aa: CATSDPGYGYTF

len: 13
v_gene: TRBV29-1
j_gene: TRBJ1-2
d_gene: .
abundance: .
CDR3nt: TGCAGCGTTGAGGTAGGGGATCACTATGGCTACACCTTC
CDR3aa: CSVEVGDHYGYTF

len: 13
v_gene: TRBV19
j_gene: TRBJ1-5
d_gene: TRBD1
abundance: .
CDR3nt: TGTGCCAGCTGGGGACAGAGCAATCAGCCCCAGCATTTT
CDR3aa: CASWGQSNQPQHF

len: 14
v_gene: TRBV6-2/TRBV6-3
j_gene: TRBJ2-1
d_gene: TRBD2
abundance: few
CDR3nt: TGTGCCAGCAGTTCGGGCCAGCGGGAAAATGAGCAGTTCTTC
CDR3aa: CASSSGQRENEQFF

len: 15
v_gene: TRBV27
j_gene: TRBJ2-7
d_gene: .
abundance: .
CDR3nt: TGTGCCAGCAGTTTATTTAGCGTGAGCTCCTACGAGCAGTACTTC
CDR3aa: CASSLFSVSSYEQYF

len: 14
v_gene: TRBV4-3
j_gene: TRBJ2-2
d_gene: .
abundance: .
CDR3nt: TGCGCCAGCAGCAGGACGCGGGACTCCGGGGAGCTGTTTTTT
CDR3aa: CASSRTRDSGELFF

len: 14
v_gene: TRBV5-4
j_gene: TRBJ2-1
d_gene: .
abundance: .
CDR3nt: TGTGCCAGCAGCAAGTGGCAGGGATTCAATGAGCAGTTCTTC
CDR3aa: CASSKWQGFNEQFF

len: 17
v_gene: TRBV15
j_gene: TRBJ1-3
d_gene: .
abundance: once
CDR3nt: TGTGCCACCAGCAGAGCCCGCGTTCAGACAGCCAGAAACACCATATATTTT
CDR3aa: CATSRARVQTARNTIYF